The clone carrying this T cell receptor beta chain occurred a few times. The entry originates in a study of preoperative IRX-2 immunotherapy in early breast cancer. Treatment noted: preoperative locoregional IRX-2 cytokine immunotherapy. Method: immunoSEQ multiplex PCR; TCRdb's copy keeps in-frame clones and lacks some. The repertoire holds 30,000 or so clones, 90% seen once, with roughly 10% in the top ten. Germline loops: CDR1 MGHDK, CDR2 SYGVNS. V was cut by 1 base and J by 0 bases, with 10 bases left in between. The CDR3 length is 16 residues. Sampling was performed from a patient treated with IRX-2 immunotherapy. The rearrangement links TRBV25-1 to TRBJ1-3; possible D gene TRBD1, 5 bases. This sequence originates from a human donor with breast cancer. CDR3 amino acids: CASSESPTVSGNTIYF. For the CDR3, the DNA is TGTGCCAGCAGTGAATCCCCGACAGTCTCTGGAAACACCATATATTTT.